The 18 T cell receptor beta chains reported below all come from one sample, sequenced in a study of CD8 T cells in Susac syndrome. Random hexamers served to reverse transcribe about 0.5 to 1 ug RNA. TCRdb re-derived calls from the immunoSEQ multiplex PCR reads in MiXCR, one entry per CDR3 protein. The data show approximately 100,000 distinct CDR3 sequences, with 80% to 95% seen just once and more than 0.13% held by the top ten. Sequencing was done on a sample of CD4+ T cells from PBMCs. The receptor set was obtained from a human donor in good health.

DNA for the CDR3: TGTGCCAGCAGGCTGGACGGTCCGAATGAAAAACTGTTTTTT. This codes for CASRLDGPNEKLFF. The V and J genes are TRBV5-4 and TRBJ1-4; D call uncertain. Trimming stripped 5 bases from V and 5 bases from J, with 13 bases between. Germline V gene sequence: CDR1 SGHNT, CDR2 YYREEE (reference sequence). The CDR3 has 14 residues.

In its sample, this clonotype was seen once. The chain has TRBV4-3 and TRBJ2-7; 9 bases map to TRBD2. Germline V gene sequence: CDR1 LGHNA, CDR2 YSLEER. V lost 0 bases to trimming and J lost 3 bases; unmatched junction nucleotides: 6. There are 16 residues in the CDR3. CDR3 loop: CASSQEPAGGFYEQYF. As DNA, the CDR3 is TGCGCCAGCAGCCAAGAGCCAGCGGGAGGCTTCTACGAGCAGTACTTC.

The chain joins TRBV9 to TRBJ1-1, with D possibly TRBD1 on 6 matching bases. The V end lost 5 bases, the J end lost 8 bases, and 22 bases lay between the germline ends. CDR3 length: 15 residues. CDR1 is SGDLS and CDR2 is YYNGEE in the germline V gene. Here the CDR3 reads CASSTSRDTKSEAFF. CDR3 bases: TGTGCCAGCAGTACGTCCCGGGACACAAAGTCCGAAGCTTTCTTT.

The CDR3 sequence is CASSQDTTGATYNEQFF. CDR3 bases: TGTGCCAGCAGCCAAGATACAACGGGAGCGACCTACAATGAGCAGTTCTTC. This rearrangement joins TRBV4-2 to TRBJ2-1, with D possibly TRBD2 on 6 matching bases. The CDR3 length is 17 residues. Trimming left V 0 bases short and J 2 bases short, with 14 bases between. Per the germline V gene, CDR1 is LGHNA and CDR2 is YNFKEQ.

The chain links TRBV7-6 to TRBJ2-7, with 7 bases lining up with TRBD2. The germline V gene encodes CDR1 SGHVS and CDR2 FNYEAQ. The CDR3 has 16 amino acids. J gave up 2 bases and V 1 base, and 8 bases lay outside the gene matches. The CDR3 sequence: CASSLEGGGSAYEQYF. In DNA form, the CDR3 reads TGTGCCAGCAGCTTAGAAGGCGGGGGTAGCGCCTACGAGCAGTACTTC.

The rearrangement joins TRBV25-1 to TRBJ2-3; D is perhaps TRBD1 (5 bases). Trimming cost V 7 bases and J 2 bases, with 10 bases left between them. This CDR3 spans 13 amino acids. Per the germline V gene, CDR1 is MGHDK and CDR2 is SYGVNS. CDR3 DNA sequence: TGTGCCAGCACCTGGACACTCACAGATACGCAGTATTTT. As protein: CASTWTLTDTQYF.

This chain joins TRBV6-2 or TRBV6-3 and TRBJ1-1, with D unresolved. This CDR3 contains 15 residues. Germline-derived CDR1 and CDR2 are MNHEY and SVGEGT. Trimming removed 0 bases from V and 2 bases from J, with 10 bases in between. As DNA, the CDR3 is TGTGCCAGCAGTTACTCTACTCGCGGTAACACTGAAGCTTTCTTT. Translation: CASSYSTRGNTEAFF.

V gene TRBV6-6 combines with J gene TRBJ2-6; D possibly corresponds to TRBD1 (6 bases). CDR1 is MNHNY and CDR2 is SVGAGI in the germline V gene (reference sequence). The CDR3 runs 16 residues. The V end lost 6 bases, the J end lost 0 bases, and 12 bases lay between the germline ends. The CDR3 reads CASRTTGLSGANVLTF. CDR3 bases: TGTGCCAGCAGAACGACAGGTCTCTCTGGGGCCAACGTCCTGACTTTC.

The rearrangement links TRBV7-9 to TRBJ2-1; weak D call: TRBD1 (5 bases). The V end was cut by 4 bases, the J end by 9 bases, with 16 bases between. The CDR3 is 14 residues long. Germline V gene lookup returns CDR1 SEHNR and CDR2 FQNEAQ (reference sequence). CDR3 in amino acids: CASSSQADSIEQFF. The CDR3 DNA sequence: TGTGCCAGCAGCTCACAAGCCGACAGCATTGAGCAGTTCTTC.

Remarks on this clonotype: The junction departs from germline at one end; a sequencing error may be responsible. CDR3 bases: TGTGCCAGCGGCCATCCGGGCATGAACACTGAAGCTTTCTTT. Encoded protein: CASGHPGMNTEAFF. The chain employs TRBV3-1 and TRBJ1-1; D remains unclear. Per germline, CDR1 LGHDT and CDR2 YNNKEL (reference sequence). The CDR3 runs 14 residues.

The chain has TRBV7-2 and TRBJ1-1; no definite D call. Germline assignment: CDR1 SGHTA and CDR2 FQGNSA. This CDR3 spans 18 amino acids. The V and J ends lost 4 bases and 2 bases respectively, with 23 bases between them. The CDR3 coding sequence is TGTGCCAGCAGCTCCATCCTGGGTCAGCCAGCGAAAAACACTGAAGCTTTCTTT. It specifies CASSSILGQPAKNTEAFF.

The J gene is TRBJ2-7, the V gene TRBV7-9, with 14 bases matching TRBD2. The length of the CDR3 is 15 residues. Germline V lookup: CDR1 SEHNR, CDR2 FQNEAQ (reference sequence). V lost 5 bases and J lost 6; bases outside the gene matches: 6. The CDR3 coding sequence is TGTGCCAGCAGCCAATGGACTAGCGGGAGGCCCGAGCAGTACTTC. This encodes CASSQWTSGRPEQYF.

J is TRBJ1-6 and V is TRBV9; the match to TRBD1 covers 8 bases. The V gene's germline CDR1 is SGDLS and CDR2 YYNGEE. The junction had 8 bases not matched to a gene; V was cut back by 0 bases and J by 9 bases. The CDR3 totals 16 residues. The CDR3 protein is CASSVDRGRFGSPLHF. The CDR3 DNA sequence: TGTGCCAGCAGCGTAGACAGGGGGAGATTCGGTTCACCCCTCCACTTT. Drawing the rest from reference TRBV9 and TRBJ1-6, the complete variable domain is DSGVTQTPKHLITATGQRVTLRCSPRSGDLSVYWYQQSLDQGLQFLIQYYNGEERAKGNILERFSAQQFPDLHSELNLSSLELGDSALYFCASSVDRGRFGSPLHFGNGTRLTVT.

This sequence joins TRBV7-3 and TRBJ2-1; 8 nucleotides agree with TRBD2. Trimming cost V 2 bases and J 6 bases; bases outside gene matches: 6. There are 15 residues in the CDR3. The V gene's germline CDR1 is SGHTA and CDR2 FQGTGA. The CDR3 coding sequence is TGTGCCAGCAGCTTAGGTTTGCTAGCGGGCAATGAGCAGTTCTTC. Protein product: CASSLGLLAGNEQFF. The variable domain in full, with the rest retrieved from reference TRBV7-3 and TRBJ2-1, is GAGVSQTPSNKVTEKGKYVELRCDPISGHTALYWYRQSLGQGPEFLIYFQGTGAADDSGLPNDRFFAVRPEGSVSTLKIQRTERGDSAVYLCASSLGLLAGNEQFFGPGTRLTVL.

The rearrangement links TRBV27 to TRBJ2-3; D uncertain. This CDR3 region has 14 residues. The V gene lost 2 bases and the J gene lost 1 base, with 7 bases spanning the gap. Germline V gene data show CDR1 as MNHEY and CDR2 as SMNVEV (reference sequence). The CDR3 loop reads CASSLLDGTDTQYF. In DNA form, the CDR3 reads TGTGCCAGCAGTTTACTTGACGGCACAGATACGCAGTATTTT.

The genes are TRBV2 and TRBJ1-2, with D perhaps matching TRBD1 (5 bases). The V gene lost 4 bases and the J gene lost 7 bases, with 13 bases spanning the gap. In germline, CDR1 is SNHLY, CDR2 FYNNEI. The CDR3 consists of 13 residues. The CDR3 bases are TGTGCCAGCAGTGGGCAGGACATAGGTGGCTACACCTTC. It translates to CASSGQDIGGYTF.

J is TRBJ1-1 and V is TRBV18; D is undetermined. V lost 3 bases and J lost 11, with 16 bases in between. The CDR3 runs 13 residues. CDR1 KGHSH and CDR2 LQKENI come from the germline V gene. The CDR3 sequence is CASSPMQTNEAFF. CDR3 DNA sequence: TGTGCCAGCTCACCCATGCAGACTAATGAGGCTTTCTTT.

This chain connects TRBV29-1 to TRBJ1-2, with a weak D call TRBD1 (5 bases). Germline CDR1 reads SQVTM; CDR2 reads ANQGSEA. The V end was cut by 7 bases, the J end by 8 bases, with 20 bases between. The CDR3 spans 13 residues. For the CDR3, the DNA is TGCAGCGCCGAACTTGGGACCCCAAGAGGCTACACCTTC. It specifies CSAELGTPRGYTF.